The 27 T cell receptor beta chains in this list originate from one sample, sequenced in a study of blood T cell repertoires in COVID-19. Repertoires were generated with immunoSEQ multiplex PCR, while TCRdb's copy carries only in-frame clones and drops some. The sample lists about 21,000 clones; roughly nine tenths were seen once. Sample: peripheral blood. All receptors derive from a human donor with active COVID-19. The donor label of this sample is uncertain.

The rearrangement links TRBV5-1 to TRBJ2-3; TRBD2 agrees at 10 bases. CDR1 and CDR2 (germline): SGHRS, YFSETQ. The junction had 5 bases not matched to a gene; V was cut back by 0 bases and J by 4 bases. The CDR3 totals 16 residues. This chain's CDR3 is CASSLAQRGGSDTQYF. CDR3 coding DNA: TGCGCCAGCAGCTTGGCCCAGCGGGGGGGCTCAGATACGCAGTATTTT.

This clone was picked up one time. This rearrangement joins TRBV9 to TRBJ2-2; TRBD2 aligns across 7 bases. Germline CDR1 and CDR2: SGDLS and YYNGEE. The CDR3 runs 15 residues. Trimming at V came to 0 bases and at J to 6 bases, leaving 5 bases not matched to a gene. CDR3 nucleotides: TGTGCCAGCAGCGTAGGGGGCGGGAGATCCGGGGAGCTGTTTTTT. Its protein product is CASSVGGGRSGELFF.

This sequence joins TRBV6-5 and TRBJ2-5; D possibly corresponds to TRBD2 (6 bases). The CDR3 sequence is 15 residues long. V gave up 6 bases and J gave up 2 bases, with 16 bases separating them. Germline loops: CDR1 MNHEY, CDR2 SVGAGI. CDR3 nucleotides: TGTGCCAGCAGGGCCCGGCGGGGCCCTCAAGAGACCCAGTACTTC. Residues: CASRARRGPQETQYF.

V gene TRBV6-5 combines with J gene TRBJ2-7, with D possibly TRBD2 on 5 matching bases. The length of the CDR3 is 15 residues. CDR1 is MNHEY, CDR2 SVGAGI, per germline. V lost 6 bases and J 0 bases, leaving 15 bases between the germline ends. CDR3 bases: TGTGCCAGCAGATCCGCCGATGGGAGCTCCTACGAGCAGTACTTC. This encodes CASRSADGSSYEQYF.

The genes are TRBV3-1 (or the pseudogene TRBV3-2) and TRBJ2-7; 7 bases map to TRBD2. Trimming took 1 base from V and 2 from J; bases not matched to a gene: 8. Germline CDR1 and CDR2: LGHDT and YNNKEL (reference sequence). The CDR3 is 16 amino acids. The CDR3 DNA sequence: TGTGCCAGCAGCCAAGGATGGCTAGCGGCCGCCTACGAGCAGTACTTC. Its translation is CASSQGWLAAAYEQYF.

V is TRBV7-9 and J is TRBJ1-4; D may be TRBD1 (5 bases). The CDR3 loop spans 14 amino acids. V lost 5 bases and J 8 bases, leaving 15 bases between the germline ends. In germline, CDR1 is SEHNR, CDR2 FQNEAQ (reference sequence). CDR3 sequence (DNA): TGTGCCAGCAGCGTTAGGGGCTCTCGCGAAAAACTGTTTTTT. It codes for CASSVRGSREKLFF.

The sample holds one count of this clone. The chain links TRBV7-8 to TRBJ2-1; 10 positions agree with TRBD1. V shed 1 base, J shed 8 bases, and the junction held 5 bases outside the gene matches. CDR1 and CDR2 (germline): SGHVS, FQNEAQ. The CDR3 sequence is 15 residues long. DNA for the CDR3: TGTGCCAGCAGCTTAGGAGACAGGGGGCTCGATGAGCAGTTCTTC. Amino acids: CASSLGDRGLDEQFF.

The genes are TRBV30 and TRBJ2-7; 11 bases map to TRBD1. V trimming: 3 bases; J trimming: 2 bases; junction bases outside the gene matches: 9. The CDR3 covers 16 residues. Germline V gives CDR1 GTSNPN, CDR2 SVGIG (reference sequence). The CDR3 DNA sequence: TGTGCCTGGAGGGGCTGGGGGGACAGGGGGACCTACGAGCAGTACTTC. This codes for CAWRGWGDRGTYEQYF. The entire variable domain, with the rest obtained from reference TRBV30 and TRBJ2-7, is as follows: SQTIHQWPATLVQPVGSPLSLECTVEGTSNPNLYWYRQAAGRGLQLLFYSVGIGQISSEVPQNLSASRPQDRQFILSSKKLLLSDSGFYLCAWRGWGDRGTYEQYFGPGTRLTVT.

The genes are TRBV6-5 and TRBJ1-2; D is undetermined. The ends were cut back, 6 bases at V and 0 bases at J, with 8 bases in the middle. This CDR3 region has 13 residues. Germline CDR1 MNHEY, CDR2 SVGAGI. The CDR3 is CASSLTSNYGYTF. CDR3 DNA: TGTGCCAGCAGCCTCACATCTAACTATGGCTACACCTTC.

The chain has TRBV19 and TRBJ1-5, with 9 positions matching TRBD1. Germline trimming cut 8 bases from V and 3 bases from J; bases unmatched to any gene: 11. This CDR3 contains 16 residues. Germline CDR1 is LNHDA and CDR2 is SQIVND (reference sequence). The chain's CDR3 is CASQSGDRAFNQPQHF. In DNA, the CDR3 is TGTGCCAGTCAGAGTGGGGACAGGGCCTTCAATCAGCCCCAGCATTTT.

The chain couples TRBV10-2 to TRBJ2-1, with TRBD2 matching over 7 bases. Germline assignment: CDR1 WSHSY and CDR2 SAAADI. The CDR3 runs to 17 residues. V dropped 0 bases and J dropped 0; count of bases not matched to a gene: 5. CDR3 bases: TGCGCCAGCAGTGAGTCAGCGGGACTCAGCTCCTACAATGAGCAGTTCTTC. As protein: CASSESAGLSSYNEQFF.

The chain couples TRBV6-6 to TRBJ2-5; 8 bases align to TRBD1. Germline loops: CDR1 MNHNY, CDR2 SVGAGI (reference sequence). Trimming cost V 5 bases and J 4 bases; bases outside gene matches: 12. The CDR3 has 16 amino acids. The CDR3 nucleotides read TGTGCCAGCAGTCGAATTGACAGGGGAAGGGGAGAGACCCAGTACTTC. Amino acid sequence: CASSRIDRGRGETQYF.

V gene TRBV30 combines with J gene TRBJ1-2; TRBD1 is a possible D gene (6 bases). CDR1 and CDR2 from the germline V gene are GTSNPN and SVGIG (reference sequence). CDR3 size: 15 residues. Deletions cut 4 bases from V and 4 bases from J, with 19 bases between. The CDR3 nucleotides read TGTGCCTGGATGTTTGGCCAGGGGTGGCTCTATGGCTACACCTTC. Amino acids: CAWMFGQGWLYGYTF.

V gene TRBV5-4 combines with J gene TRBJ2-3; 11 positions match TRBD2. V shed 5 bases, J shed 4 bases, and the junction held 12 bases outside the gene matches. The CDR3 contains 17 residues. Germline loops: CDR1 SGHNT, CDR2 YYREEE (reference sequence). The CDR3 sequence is CASRQGQVAGGSDTQYF. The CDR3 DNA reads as TGTGCCAGCAGGCAGGGACAGGTAGCGGGGGGGTCAGATACGCAGTATTTT. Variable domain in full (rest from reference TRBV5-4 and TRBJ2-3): ETGVTQSPTHLIKTRGQQVTLRCSSQSGHNTVSWYQQALGQGPQFIFQYYREEENGRGNFPPRFSGLQFPNYSSELNVNALELDDSALYLCASRQGQVAGGSDTQYFGPGTRLTVL.

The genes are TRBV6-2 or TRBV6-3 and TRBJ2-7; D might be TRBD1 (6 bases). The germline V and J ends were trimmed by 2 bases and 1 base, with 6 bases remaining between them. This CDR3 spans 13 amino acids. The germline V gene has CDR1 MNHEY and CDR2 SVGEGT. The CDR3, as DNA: TGTGCCAGCAGTTACGGACAGTCCTACGAGCAGTACTTC. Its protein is CASSYGQSYEQYF.

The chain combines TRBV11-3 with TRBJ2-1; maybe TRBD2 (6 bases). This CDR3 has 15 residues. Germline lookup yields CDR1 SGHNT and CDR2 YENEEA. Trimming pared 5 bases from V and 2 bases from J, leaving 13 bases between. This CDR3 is CASSKRATTYNEQFF. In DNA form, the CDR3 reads TGTGCCAGCAGCAAGCGGGCGACGACCTACAATGAGCAGTTCTTC.

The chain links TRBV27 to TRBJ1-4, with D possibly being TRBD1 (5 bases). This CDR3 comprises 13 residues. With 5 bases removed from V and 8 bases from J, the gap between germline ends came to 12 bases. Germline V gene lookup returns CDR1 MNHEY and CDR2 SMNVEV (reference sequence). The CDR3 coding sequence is TGTGCCAGCAGTCCCGGGGGGGTGGAAAAACTGTTTTTT. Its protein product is CASSPGGVEKLFF.

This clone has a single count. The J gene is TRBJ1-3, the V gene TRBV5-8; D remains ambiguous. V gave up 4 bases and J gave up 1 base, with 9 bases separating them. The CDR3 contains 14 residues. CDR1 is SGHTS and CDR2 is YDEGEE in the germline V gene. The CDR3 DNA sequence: TGTGCCAGCAGCCGCGGAAGTTCTGGAAACACCATATATTTT. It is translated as CASSRGSSGNTIYF.

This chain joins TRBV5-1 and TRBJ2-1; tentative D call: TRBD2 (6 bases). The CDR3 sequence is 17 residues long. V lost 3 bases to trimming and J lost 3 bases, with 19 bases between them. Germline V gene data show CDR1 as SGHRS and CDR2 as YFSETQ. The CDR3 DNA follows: TGCGCCAGCAGCTCCCGAAAATTGGCGGGGCGCTACAATGAGCAGTTCTTC. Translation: CASSSRKLAGRYNEQFF.

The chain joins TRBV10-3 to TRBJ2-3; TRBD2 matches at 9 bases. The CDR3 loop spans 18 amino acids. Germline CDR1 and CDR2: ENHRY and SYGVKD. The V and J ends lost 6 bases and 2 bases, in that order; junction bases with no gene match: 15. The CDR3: CAIRGSGGRGPTTDTQYF. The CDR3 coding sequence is TGTGCCATCAGGGGGTCAGGCGGGAGGGGCCCAACCACAGATACGCAGTATTTT.

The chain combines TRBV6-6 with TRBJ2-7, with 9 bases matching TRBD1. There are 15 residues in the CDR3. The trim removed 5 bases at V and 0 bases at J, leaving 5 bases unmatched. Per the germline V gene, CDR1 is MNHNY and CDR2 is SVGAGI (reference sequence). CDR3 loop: CASSEGQGYSYEQYF. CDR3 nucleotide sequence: TGTGCCAGCAGTGAGGGACAGGGTTACTCCTACGAGCAGTACTTC.

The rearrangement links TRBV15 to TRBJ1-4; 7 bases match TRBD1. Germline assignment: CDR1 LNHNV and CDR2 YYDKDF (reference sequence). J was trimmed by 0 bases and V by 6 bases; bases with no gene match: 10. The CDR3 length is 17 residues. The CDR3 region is CATSTYETGTTNEKLFF. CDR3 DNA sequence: TGTGCCACCAGTACTTACGAGACAGGGACAACTAATGAAAAACTGTTTTTT.

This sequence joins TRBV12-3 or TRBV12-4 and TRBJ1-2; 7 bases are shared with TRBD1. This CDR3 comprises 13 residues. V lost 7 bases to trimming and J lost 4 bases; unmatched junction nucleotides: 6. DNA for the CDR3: TGTGCCAGCATTCTGACAGGGAGCTATGGCTACACCTTC. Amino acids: CASILTGSYGYTF.

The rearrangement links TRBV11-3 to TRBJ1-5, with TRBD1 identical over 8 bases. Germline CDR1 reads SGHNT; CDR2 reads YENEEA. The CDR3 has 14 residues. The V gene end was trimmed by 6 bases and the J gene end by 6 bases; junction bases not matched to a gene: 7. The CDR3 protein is CASRPDRGGQPQHF. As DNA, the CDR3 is TGTGCCAGCAGGCCCGACAGGGGAGGTCAGCCCCAGCATTTT.

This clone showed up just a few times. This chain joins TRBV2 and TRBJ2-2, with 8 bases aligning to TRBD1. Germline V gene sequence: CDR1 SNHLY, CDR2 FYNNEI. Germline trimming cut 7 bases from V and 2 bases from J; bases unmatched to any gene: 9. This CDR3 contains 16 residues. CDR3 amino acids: CASIIDRGINTGELFF. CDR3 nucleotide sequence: TGTGCCAGCATCATCGACAGGGGTATTAACACCGGGGAGCTGTTTTTT.

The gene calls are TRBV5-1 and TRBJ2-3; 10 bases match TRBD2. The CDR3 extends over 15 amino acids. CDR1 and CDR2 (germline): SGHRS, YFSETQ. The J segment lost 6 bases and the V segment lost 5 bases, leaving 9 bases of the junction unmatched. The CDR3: CASRAPAGGPDTQYF. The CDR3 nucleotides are TGCGCCAGCAGAGCTCCAGCGGGAGGGCCCGATACGCAGTATTTT.

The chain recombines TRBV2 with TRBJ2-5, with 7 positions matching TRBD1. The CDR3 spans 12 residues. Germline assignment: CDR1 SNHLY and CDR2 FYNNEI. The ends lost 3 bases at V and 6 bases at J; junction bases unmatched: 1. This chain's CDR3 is CASSERGQTQYF. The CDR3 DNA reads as TGTGCCAGCAGTGAGAGGGGGCAGACCCAGTACTTC.